One and the same sample provided the 23 T cell receptor beta chains below, sequenced in a study of control samples from healthy donors and cancer patients. Clones were sequenced by immunoSEQ multiplex PCR, and TCRdb holds only the in-frame ones, with some missing. The sample lists approximately 46,000 clones, approximately 89% occurring once. Specimen: PBMCs. These TCRs come from a woman aged 60 to 75 with lung cancer.

The rearrangement uses TRBV5-1 and TRBJ2-1, with 8 bases fitting TRBD2. Germline assignment: CDR1 SGHRS and CDR2 YFSETQ. The CDR3 is made up of 15 amino acids. V was clipped by 0 bases and J by 9 bases; unmatched bases: 8. The CDR3 DNA is TGCGCCAGCAGCTTGGATCTAGCGGGTTTCTTTGAGCAGTTCTTC. Amino acids: CASSLDLAGFFEQFF.

V is TRBV7-3 and J is TRBJ2-5; 13 bases are shared with TRBD2. J lost 5 bases, V lost 5 bases, and 8 bases had no gene match. The CDR3 extends over 16 amino acids. Germline lookup yields CDR1 SGHTA and CDR2 FQGTGA. CDR3 DNA sequence: TGTGCCAGCAGCCCTCGGACTAGCGGGAGTAGGGAGACCCAGTACTTC. Encoded protein: CASSPRTSGSRETQYF.

This sequence joins TRBV10-3 and TRBJ1-5; D remains ambiguous. The CDR3 is 15 amino acids. V lost 8 bases and J lost 2, with 16 bases in between. CDR1 is ENHRY and CDR2 is SYGVKD in the germline V gene. CDR3 nucleotides: TGTGCCATCTCCCCTCAAGGAGGTGGCAATCAGCCCCAGCATTTT. The encoded protein is CAISPQGGGNQPQHF.

The chain couples TRBV3-1 (or the pseudogene TRBV3-2) to TRBJ2-3; TRBD2 matches 11 bases. CDR1 is LGHDT and CDR2 is YNNKEL in the germline V gene (reference sequence). V was pared by 3 bases and J by 5 bases, with 7 bases of the junction left unmatched. This CDR3 comprises 16 residues. CDR3 amino acids: CASSHLLAGEGDTQYF. Written as DNA, the CDR3 is TGTGCCAGCAGCCACCTACTAGCGGGAGAAGGAGATACGCAGTATTTT.

Regarding this clone: Since a much larger clone is just one base distant, this may be a read error. The chain is built from TRBV5-6 and TRBJ2-7, with 10 bases identical to TRBD1. Unmatched junction bases numbered 1, after V lost 3 bases and J lost 4 bases. Germline values: CDR1 SGHDT, CDR2 YYEEEE. The CDR3 spans 13 residues. DNA for the CDR3: TGTGCCAGCAGCTCGGGACAGGGGTACGAGCAGTACTTC. Its protein product is CASSSGQGYEQYF.

This clone was counted a single time. The chain links TRBV20-1 to TRBJ1-1; D call uncertain. V was clipped by 3 bases and J by 8 bases, with 10 bases between them. CDR1 is DFQATT and CDR2 is SNEGSKA in the germline V gene (reference sequence). The CDR3 is made up of 11 amino acids. This CDR3 reads CSARSRTEAFF. CDR3 DNA: TGCAGTGCTAGGTCCCGTACAGAAGCTTTCTTT.

J is TRBJ1-1 and V is TRBV30, with 9 bases lining up with TRBD1. Germline loops: CDR1 GTSNPN, CDR2 SVGIG (reference sequence). This CDR3 is built from 14 residues. The V and J ends lost 4 bases and 4 bases, in that order; junction bases with no gene match: 7. CDR3 region: CAWTPGQGITEAFF. CDR3 sequence (DNA): TGTGCCTGGACCCCGGGACAGGGTATCACTGAAGCTTTCTTT. Complete variable domain (other parts from reference TRBV30 and TRBJ1-1): SQTIHQWPATLVQPVGSPLSLECTVEGTSNPNLYWYRQAAGRGLQLLFYSVGIGQISSEVPQNLSASRPQDRQFILSSKKLLLSDSGFYLCAWTPGQGITEAFFGQGTRLTVV.

This clone was seen a handful of times. The chain combines TRBV20-1 with TRBJ2-3; D is unresolved. Trimming removed 3 bases from V and 0 bases from J, with 13 bases in between. This CDR3 has 15 residues. Germline V gene sequence: CDR1 DFQATT, CDR2 SNEGSKA (reference sequence). The chain's CDR3 is CSASSAAASTDTQYF. For the CDR3, the DNA is TGCAGTGCTAGTTCCGCTGCAGCTAGCACAGATACGCAGTATTTT.

This clone was detected a few times. The chain joins TRBV5-4 to TRBJ2-7, with D perhaps matching TRBD1 or TRBD2 (5 bases each). Germline V gives CDR1 SGHNT, CDR2 YYREEE (reference sequence). With 1 base removed from V and 0 bases from J, the gap between germline ends came to 14 bases. The CDR3 spans 16 residues. CDR3 sequence: CASSLPEGRTSYEQYF. The DNA of the CDR3 is TGTGCCAGCAGCTTGCCCGAGGGACGGACCTCCTACGAGCAGTACTTC.

CDR3 in amino acids: CATSDRQQYYGYTF. The CDR3 DNA is TGTGCCACCAGTGATAGGCAGCAATACTATGGCTACACCTTC. The rearrangement joins TRBV24-1 to TRBJ1-2, with no clear D. This CDR3 comprises 14 residues. With 3 bases removed from V and 3 bases from J, the gap between germline ends came to 10 bases. In germline, CDR1 is KGHDR, CDR2 SFDVKD.

The J gene is TRBJ2-1, the V gene TRBV21-1. TRBV21-1 is a known pseudogene. The CDR3 has 16 amino acids. The CDR3 DNA follows: TGTGCCAGCAGCAAAGGGGGGAAGAGAAAACAATGGGAGCAGTTCTTC. Protein product: CASSKGGKRKQWEQFF.

The rearrangement uses TRBV24-1 and TRBJ1-2; D not certain. The CDR3 is 12 residues long. Trimming shortened V by 7 bases and J by 3 bases, and 8 bases separated the two germline ends. In germline, CDR1 is KGHDR, CDR2 SFDVKD. CDR3 region: CATRDGYYGYTF. In DNA form, the CDR3 reads TGTGCCACCAGGGACGGATACTATGGCTACACCTTC.

The gene calls are TRBV4-2 and TRBJ2-7; D unresolved. This CDR3 has 12 amino acids. The V gene's germline CDR1 is LGHNA and CDR2 YNFKEQ. Trimming took 2 bases from V and 5 from J, leaving 7 bases between them. The CDR3 DNA is TGTGCCAGCAGCCAAAGGTCAGACGAGCAGTACTTC. It encodes CASSQRSDEQYF.

The chain joins TRBV30 to TRBJ1-3; TRBD1 might be the D (5 bases). The CDR3 totals 14 residues. In germline, CDR1 is GTSNPN, CDR2 SVGIG (reference sequence). V shed 4 bases and J shed 4 bases, with 14 bases lying between them. CDR3 nucleotide sequence: TGTGCCTGGACCCCAGGCCAGGGCGGAAACACCATATATTTT. Translated: CAWTPGQGGNTIYF. Using reference TRBV30 and TRBJ1-3 for the parts outside the CDR3, the full variable domain is SQTIHQWPATLVQPVGSPLSLECTVEGTSNPNLYWYRQAAGRGLQLLFYSVGIGQISSEVPQNLSASRPQDRQFILSSKKLLLSDSGFYLCAWTPGQGGNTIYFGEGSWLTVV.

The chain employs TRBV6-6 and TRBJ2-7; tentatively, D is TRBD1 (6 bases). CDR1 is MNHNY, CDR2 SVGAGI, per germline (reference sequence). The V end was cut by 8 bases, the J end by 1 base, with 12 bases between. The CDR3 totals 13 residues. The CDR3 loop is CASRVQGSYEQYF. The CDR3 bases are TGTGCCAGCCGAGTACAGGGTTCCTACGAGCAGTACTTC.

The CDR3 nucleotides are TGCGCCAGCAGCAACCAGGGATATTCCTACAATGAGCAGTTCTTC. Protein: CASSNQGYSYNEQFF. The V gene is TRBV4-1, the J gene TRBJ2-1; a weak D match, TRBD1 (5 bases). CDR1 is MGHRA, CDR2 YSYEKL, per germline. The length of the CDR3 is 15 residues. The V and J ends lost 5 bases and 1 base respectively, with 12 bases between them.

J is TRBJ2-3 and V is TRBV6-5; no firm D call. Looked up from germline, CDR1 is MNHEY and CDR2 is SVGAGI. The CDR3 loop spans 13 amino acids. V was pared by 10 bases and J by 0 bases, with 11 bases between. The chain's CDR3 is CATRTASTDTQYF. The CDR3 nucleotides read TGTGCCACCCGGACCGCTAGCACAGATACGCAGTATTTT.

This clone was counted only a few times. CDR3 DNA sequence: TGTGCCAGCAGTTACTCGACTCGCGGGTACAATGAGCAGTTCTTC. It codes for CASSYSTRGYNEQFF. This chain uses TRBV6-5 with TRBJ2-1; a weak D match, TRBD2 (5 bases). The length of the CDR3 is 15 residues. V shed 0 bases and J shed 4 bases, with 10 bases lying between them. Germline-derived CDR1 and CDR2 are MNHEY and SVGAGI.

The genes are TRBV5-4 and TRBJ2-5; D is uncertain. This CDR3 is built from 15 residues. Trimming cost V 3 bases and J 2 bases, with 14 bases left between them. Germline-derived CDR1 and CDR2 are SGHNT and YYREEE (reference sequence). CDR3 region: CASSWGQANQETQYF. CDR3 coding DNA: TGTGCCAGCAGCTGGGGTCAGGCCAATCAAGAGACCCAGTACTTC.

The chain is built from TRBV5-1 and TRBJ2-1; 10 bases match TRBD1. Germline values: CDR1 SGHRS, CDR2 YFSETQ. The CDR3 loop spans 15 amino acids. Trimming removed 2 bases from V and 10 bases from J; junction bases left unmatched: 9. CDR3 loop: CASSLGTGAQGEQFF. The CDR3 DNA reads TGCGCCAGCAGCTTAGGGACAGGGGCCCAGGGAGAGCAGTTCTTC.

J is TRBJ1-6 and V is TRBV7-9; D gene ambiguous. CDR3 length: 12 residues. V was clipped by 3 bases and J by 9 bases, with 6 bases between them. The germline V gene has CDR1 SEHNR and CDR2 FQNEAQ (reference sequence). In DNA form, the CDR3 reads TGTGCCAGCAGCTTCGGCAGTTCACCCCTCCACTTT. Residues: CASSFGSSPLHF.

The chain carries TRBV20-1 and TRBJ1-1; D is unresolved. This CDR3 has 17 amino acids. V was trimmed by 3 bases and J by 3 bases, leaving 23 bases between them. Looked up from germline, CDR1 is DFQATT and CDR2 is SNEGSKA (reference sequence). The CDR3 DNA follows: TGCAGTGCTAGTATTGTGGGCTCACAGTCCCGGGACACTGAAGCTTTCTTT. This sequence encodes CSASIVGSQSRDTEAFF.

This clone was recorded only once. The chain couples TRBV7-9 to TRBJ2-7; D not certain. The CDR3 is 13 residues long. The V gene lost 1 base and the J gene lost 7 bases, with 11 bases spanning the gap. Germline assignment: CDR1 SEHNR and CDR2 FQNEAQ (reference sequence). In nucleotides, the CDR3 is TGTGCCAGCAGCTTAGTTGTTTCGGAGGAGCAGTACTTC. This translates into CASSLVVSEEQYF.